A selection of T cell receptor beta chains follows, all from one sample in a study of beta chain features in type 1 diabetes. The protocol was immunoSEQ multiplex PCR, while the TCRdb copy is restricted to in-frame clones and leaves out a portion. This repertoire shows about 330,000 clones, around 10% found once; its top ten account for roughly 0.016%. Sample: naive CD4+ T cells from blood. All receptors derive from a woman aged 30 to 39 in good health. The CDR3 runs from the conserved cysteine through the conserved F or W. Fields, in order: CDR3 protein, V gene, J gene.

CDR3aa: CASSVVGSGANVLTF; v_gene: TRBV9; j_gene: TRBJ2-6
CDR3aa: CASQSGSGFYEQYF; v_gene: TRBV2; j_gene: TRBJ2-7
CDR3aa: CASSAGTSGNYEQYF; v_gene: TRBV6-1; j_gene: TRBJ2-7
CDR3aa: CASISGRHNEQFF; v_gene: TRBV19; j_gene: TRBJ2-1
CDR3aa: CASGLLGGTAPYEQYF; v_gene: TRBV28; j_gene: TRBJ2-7
CDR3aa: CASSGRADLDTDTQYF; v_gene: TRBV9; j_gene: TRBJ2-3
CDR3aa: CASSMLQGDGYTF; v_gene: TRBV19; j_gene: TRBJ1-2
CDR3aa: CASSIILAGSYNEQFF; v_gene: TRBV19; j_gene: TRBJ2-1
CDR3aa: CASSYGLEQFF; v_gene: TRBV5-1; j_gene: TRBJ2-1
CDR3aa: CASQRDKRASTDTQYF; v_gene: TRBV5-1; j_gene: TRBJ2-3
CDR3aa: CSVAVREDAEQFF; v_gene: TRBV29-1; j_gene: TRBJ2-1
CDR3aa: CASSQVGSSGYNEQFF; v_gene: TRBV4-3; j_gene: TRBJ2-1
CDR3aa: CASSEYGGGQETQYF; v_gene: TRBV25-1; j_gene: TRBJ2-5
CDR3aa: CASSLVQGVENIQYF; v_gene: TRBV7-2; j_gene: TRBJ2-4
CDR3aa: CASSRRTGDETQYF; v_gene: TRBV7-3; j_gene: TRBJ2-5
CDR3aa: CASSLAANEQFF; v_gene: TRBV7-2; j_gene: TRBJ2-1
CDR3aa: CASSGGTGGLFF; v_gene: TRBV9; j_gene: TRBJ1-4
CDR3aa: CASSQQRYNEQFF; v_gene: TRBV4-2; j_gene: TRBJ2-1
CDR3aa: CSVGGTGGETQYF; v_gene: TRBV29-1; j_gene: TRBJ2-5
CDR3aa: CASSSGTSGQSYNEQFF; v_gene: TRBV18; j_gene: TRBJ2-1
CDR3aa: CASSSGLAGGFYNEQFF; v_gene: TRBV5-1; j_gene: TRBJ2-1
CDR3aa: CASSVGLELEQYF; v_gene: TRBV9; j_gene: TRBJ2-7
CDR3aa: CASSELGGGYEQYF; v_gene: TRBV2; j_gene: TRBJ2-7
CDR3aa: CASSLTSEETQYF; v_gene: TRBV5-4; j_gene: TRBJ2-5
CDR3aa: CAWSILGQYYNEQFF; v_gene: TRBV30; j_gene: TRBJ2-1
CDR3aa: CASSLDRRSGTTYNEQFF; v_gene: TRBV11-2; j_gene: TRBJ2-1
CDR3aa: CAWSSGQGRLAEAFF; v_gene: TRBV30; j_gene: TRBJ1-1
CDR3aa: CASSLTVANYGYTF; v_gene: TRBV7-9; j_gene: TRBJ1-2
CDR3aa: CASSLGVEMTANYGYTF; v_gene: TRBV5-8; j_gene: TRBJ1-2
CDR3aa: CASSKIVGGQETQYF; v_gene: TRBV21-1; j_gene: TRBJ2-5
CDR3aa: CASRNRGSHEKLFF; v_gene: TRBV6-1; j_gene: TRBJ1-4
CDR3aa: CASSTDSLDTGELFF; v_gene: TRBV18; j_gene: TRBJ2-2
CDR3aa: CASSFPSGRAPRTDTQYF; v_gene: TRBV28; j_gene: TRBJ2-3
CDR3aa: CASSESGATNEKLFF; v_gene: TRBV25-1; j_gene: TRBJ1-4
CDR3aa: CASSDPTSGSSYNEQFF; v_gene: TRBV19; j_gene: TRBJ2-1
CDR3aa: CASSQRGIAGELEQYF; v_gene: TRBV27; j_gene: TRBJ2-7
CDR3aa: CASRGNGAVVGDTQYF; v_gene: TRBV25-1; j_gene: TRBJ2-3
CDR3aa: CASSIRNSEAFF; v_gene: TRBV6-1; j_gene: TRBJ1-1
CDR3aa: CASSLETSGNYNEQFF; v_gene: TRBV7-2; j_gene: TRBJ2-1
CDR3aa: CASSLFLGEQYF; v_gene: TRBV28; j_gene: TRBJ2-7
CDR3aa: CASSEFLVTSGSSEQYF; v_gene: TRBV25-1; j_gene: TRBJ2-7
CDR3aa: CASSFLAGATYEQYF; v_gene: TRBV5-4; j_gene: TRBJ2-7
CDR3aa: CATNQDREIQPQHF; v_gene: TRBV15; j_gene: TRBJ1-5
CDR3aa: CASSAGTRNTGELFF; v_gene: TRBV5-1; j_gene: TRBJ2-2
CDR3aa: CASRYDLASAEFF; v_gene: TRBV7-2; j_gene: TRBJ2-1
CDR3aa: CASSVLALYNEQFF; v_gene: TRBV2; j_gene: TRBJ2-1
CDR3aa: CASSLEQGSNEQFF; v_gene: TRBV5-1; j_gene: TRBJ2-1
CDR3aa: CASSQDRTAEQFF; v_gene: TRBV14; j_gene: TRBJ2-1
CDR3aa: CASSQDPPYLESSYNEQFF; v_gene: TRBV4-3; j_gene: TRBJ2-1
CDR3aa: CASSLYSGGTTGELFF; v_gene: TRBV11-3; j_gene: TRBJ2-2
CDR3aa: CASSASRAGGRYNEQFF; v_gene: TRBV9; j_gene: TRBJ2-1
CDR3aa: CASSYPGQETQYF; v_gene: TRBV28; j_gene: TRBJ2-5
CDR3aa: CASGRGGFYGYTF; v_gene: TRBV28; j_gene: TRBJ1-2
CDR3aa: CASSSLTGHETQYF; v_gene: TRBV6-5; j_gene: TRBJ2-5